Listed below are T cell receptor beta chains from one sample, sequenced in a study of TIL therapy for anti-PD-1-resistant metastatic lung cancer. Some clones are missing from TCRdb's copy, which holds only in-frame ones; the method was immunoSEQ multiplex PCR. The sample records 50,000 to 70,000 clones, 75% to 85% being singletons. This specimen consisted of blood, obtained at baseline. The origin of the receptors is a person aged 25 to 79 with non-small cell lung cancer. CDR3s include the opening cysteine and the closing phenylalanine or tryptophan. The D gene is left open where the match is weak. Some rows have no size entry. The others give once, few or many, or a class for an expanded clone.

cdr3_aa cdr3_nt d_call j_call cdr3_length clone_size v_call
CASSLLTGGIQPQHF TGTGCCAGCAGTTTATTGACAGGGGGGATTCAGCCCCAGCATTTT TRBD1 TRBJ1-5 15 - TRBV28
CASSRGGEYEQYF TGTGCCAGTAGTCGTGGGGGGGAATACGAGCAGTACTTC TRBD2 TRBJ2-7 13 once TRBV19
CASLQGAGTEAFF TGTGCCAGCCTCCAGGGGGCAGGCACTGAAGCTTTCTTT TRBD1 TRBJ1-1 13 - TRBV5-4
CASTTGAGREQYF TGTGCCAGCACCACAGGGGCTGGGAGAGAGCAGTACTTC TRBD1 TRBJ2-7 13 once TRBV12-3/TRBV12-4
CASKHKVGVGDNEQFF TGTGCCAGCAAGCACAAAGTGGGGGTTGGGGACAATGAGCAGTTCTTC - TRBJ2-1 16 - TRBV27
CASSLDYTGELFF TGTGCCAGCAGCTTAGACTACACCGGGGAGCTGTTTTTT - TRBJ2-2 13 - TRBV11-2
CASSIDAPGLAGTDTQYF TGTGCCAGTAGTATAGATGCCCCGGGACTAGCGGGGACAGATACGCAGTATTTT TRBD2 TRBJ2-3 18 - TRBV19
CASSTLGRQSYEQYF TGTGCCAGCAGCACCCTGGGACGCCAGTCCTACGAGCAGTACTTC - TRBJ2-7 15 - TRBV11-2
CASSLELAGDTGELFF TGCGCCAGCAGCTTGGAACTAGCGGGGGACACCGGGGAGCTGTTTTTT TRBD2 TRBJ2-2 16 - TRBV5-1
CASSEAYEQYF TGTGCCAGCAGTGAAGCTTACGAGCAGTACTTC - TRBJ2-7 11 - TRBV6-1
CASSQESGEQYF TGTGCCAGCAGCCAAGAAAGCGGCGAGCAGTACTTC - TRBJ2-7 12 - TRBV4-2
CASSILTGYTF TGTGCCAGCAGTATCTTGACGGGCTACACCTTC - TRBJ1-2 11 few TRBV2
CASSYGLRGADGYTF TGTGCCAGCAGTTACGGCCTCAGGGGGGCGGATGGCTACACCTTC TRBD1 TRBJ1-2 15 - TRBV6-5
CASSVTDYTEAFF TGTGCCAGCAGCGTAACGGACTACACTGAAGCTTTCTTT - TRBJ1-1 13 - TRBV9
CASSYYGNEQFF TGTGCCAGCAGCTACTACGGTAATGAGCAGTTCTTC - TRBJ2-1 12 - TRBV7-2
CATSDSQGERPQHF TGTGCCACCAGCGATAGTCAGGGGGAAAGGCCCCAGCATTTT TRBD1 TRBJ1-5 14 few TRBV24-1
CASSLVQGFFGSLTGELFF TGTGCCAGCAGTTTAGTACAAGGGTTTTTCGGCAGTCTCACCGGGGAGCTGTTTTTT - TRBJ2-2 19 - TRBV27
CASSLTGRRGREQYF TGTGCCAGCAGTTTGACGGGGCGGAGGGGCCGCGAGCAGTACTTC - TRBJ2-7 15 - TRBV27
CASREVQEQFF TGTGCCAGCAGAGAGGTCCAGGAGCAGTTCTTC - TRBJ2-1 11 - TRBV28
CASSPYRGGSPLHF TGTGCCAGCAGCCCCTACAGGGGTGGTTCACCCCTCCACTTT TRBD1 TRBJ1-6 14 few TRBV3-1/TRBV3-2
CASSQRTGANVLTF TGTGCCAGCAGCCAGAGAACTGGGGCCAACGTCCTGACTTTC - TRBJ2-6 14 - TRBV3-1/TRBV3-2
CSVSGSTGELFF TGCAGCGTCTCAGGGAGTACCGGGGAGCTGTTTTTT - TRBJ2-2 12 few TRBV29-1
CASSRTAYYSTNEKLFF TGTGCCAGCAGCCGAACAGCCTACTACTCCACTAATGAAAAACTGTTTTTT - TRBJ1-4 17 - TRBV14
CASSVTWGGETQYF TGTGCCAGCAGCGTGACTTGGGGAGGAGAGACCCAGTACTTC - TRBJ2-5 14 - TRBV5-6
CASSRDTTGGSGANVLTF TGTGCCAGCAGCCGAGACACAACGGGGGGCTCTGGGGCCAACGTCCTGACTTTC TRBD2 TRBJ2-6 18 - TRBV3-1/TRBV3-2
CASSLNLVGSSGNTIYF TGTGCCAGCAGCTTAAACCTGGTCGGCAGCTCTGGAAACACCATATATTTT - TRBJ1-3 17 - TRBV13
CASSLLRGGRETQYF TGTGCCAGCAGCTTGTTACGGGGGGGCAGGGAGACCCAGTACTTC TRBD2 TRBJ2-5 15 - TRBV5-5
CASSSTGGAYEQYF TGTGCCAGCAGCTCGACAGGGGGGGCCTACGAGCAGTACTTC TRBD1 TRBJ2-7 14 - TRBV7-2
CASSSPSEGLQETQYF TGTGCCAGCAGTTCTCCGTCGGAGGGACTCCAAGAGACCCAGTACTTC - TRBJ2-5 16 - TRBV28
CASSPRGQASSGANVLTF TGTGCCAGCAGCCCGAGAGGACAGGCATCCTCTGGGGCCAACGTCCTGACTTTC TRBD1 TRBJ2-6 18 - TRBV7-2
CASTPYGVGSETQYF TGTGCCAGCACGCCGTATGGGGTGGGTTCAGAGACCCAGTACTTC - TRBJ2-5 15 - TRBV7-9
CASSPQRGAYEQYF TGTGCCAGCAGCCCCCAGCGGGGGGCCTACGAGCAGTACTTC TRBD2 TRBJ2-7 14 - TRBV6-6
CASKPTGTYSNQPQHF TGTGCCAGTAAACCGACAGGGACCTATAGCAATCAGCCCCAGCATTTT TRBD1 TRBJ1-5 16 - TRBV19
CASSLAGNQPQHF TGTGCCAGCAGCTTAGCCGGGAATCAGCCCCAGCATTTT - TRBJ1-5 13 - TRBV5-4
CASGHRDRSYEQYF TGTGCCAGCGGGCACCGGGACCGCTCCTACGAGCAGTACTTC - TRBJ2-7 14 - TRBV6-5
CASSLDLNTEAFF TGTGCCAGCAGCTTAGACTTGAACACTGAAGCTTTCTTT - TRBJ1-1 13 - TRBV11-2
CASSFTGATETQYF TGTGCCAGCAGCTTTACAGGGGCGACCGAGACCCAGTACTTC TRBD1 TRBJ2-5 14 - TRBV5-4
CASRKDTGELFF TGTGCCAGCAGGAAGGACACCGGGGAGCTGTTTTTT - TRBJ2-2 12 - TRBV6-5
CASSLGQGAVGELFF TGTGCCAGCAGTTTAGGGCAGGGGGCTGTCGGGGAGCTGTTTTTT TRBD1 TRBJ2-2 15 medium-sized TRBV28
CASSGQPASLEAFF TGTGCCAGTAGTGGGCAGCCGGCTTCCCTTGAAGCTTTCTTT - TRBJ1-1 14 - TRBV19